This section outlines one T cell receptor (beta chain) sequence together with its context. Its antigen is unknown. The sample comes from a study of T-cell reconstitution after alpha-beta-depleted transplantation in children. It was with unique molecular identifiers that the TCRbeta library was prepared. TCRdb independently ran MiXCR on the PCR reads; one entry per CDR3 protein. The repertoire holds 530,000 or so distinct CDR3 sequences, with 20% to 30% as singletons. General observations from the study: Surviving recipient T cells and intrathymic progenitors accounted for some patients' high TCRbeta diversity at day 60. Several hundred expanded graft clones reportedly supplied alpha-beta T cells about two months after transplant. Hyperexpanded clones declined; after one year, newly produced T cells mostly supplied diversity.

Germline V CDR1 and CDR2: SGHRS, YFSETQ. The CDR3 loop spans 15 amino acids. With V trimmed by 2 bases and J by 2 bases, 5 bases remained unmatched. The sequence was obtained from a boy under two years old with Wiskott-Aldrich syndrome, due to receive a stem cell transplant. V and J are TRBV5-1 and TRBJ2-3; TRBD2 agrees at 7 bases. The sequenced sample was PBMCs, obtained before TCRalphabeta/CD19-depleted stem cell transplant. CDR3 in amino acids: CASSFGGDYTDTQYF. The CDR3 coding sequence is TGCGCCAGCAGCTTTGGCGGGGACTACACAGATACGCAGTATTTT.